This T cell receptor (beta chain) comes out of a study of T cell changes during pregnancy in multiple sclerosis. In the case of this clone: One end of the junction does not line up with germline, which may come from a read error.

The length of the CDR3 is 16 residues. Germline assignment: CDR1 MNHNY and CDR2 SVGAGI (reference sequence). Assay used: immunoSEQ multiplex PCR; TCRdb lists only in-frame clones, some missing. The table lists about 92,000 clones, 90% to 95% of them singletons, with less than 2.5% in the top ten. The starting material was peripheral blood, obtained in the third trimester of pregnancy. This clonotype was sampled from a female donor with multiple sclerosis, enrolled in a pregnancy study. The chain couples TRBV6-6 to TRBJ1-5; 10 bases line up with TRBD1. CDR3: CASSQGQGRSSQPQHF. CDR3 coding DNA: TGTGCCAGCAGTCAGGGACAGGGGCGGAGCAGTCAGCCCCAGCATTTT.